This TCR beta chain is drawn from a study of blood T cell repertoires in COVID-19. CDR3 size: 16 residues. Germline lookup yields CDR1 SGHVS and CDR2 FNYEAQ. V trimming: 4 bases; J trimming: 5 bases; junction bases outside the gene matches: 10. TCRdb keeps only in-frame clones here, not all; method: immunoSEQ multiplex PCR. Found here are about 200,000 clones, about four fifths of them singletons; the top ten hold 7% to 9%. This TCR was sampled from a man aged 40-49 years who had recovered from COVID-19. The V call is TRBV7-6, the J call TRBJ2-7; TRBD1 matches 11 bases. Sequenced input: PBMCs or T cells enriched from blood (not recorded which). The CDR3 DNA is TGTGCCAGCAGCTCCGGACAGGGGGCTTTAGCGGACGAGCAGTACTTC. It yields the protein CASSSGQGALADEQYF.